This TCR beta chain was identified during a study of blood T cell repertoires in COVID-19 (dated by TCRdb to the early 2020s). For context, the study as a whole: Samples from collaborators originated in the United States, Italy and Spain and spanned both the acute and convalescent phases of COVID-19. The material from the prospective study consisted of cDNA or gDNA derived from T cells, B-cell-depleted T cells, or PBMCs. The sample metadata nearly always contained a de-identified subject ID, COVID-19 status, age in years and sex. The dataset comprised deeply sampled blood TCRbeta repertoires from subjects exposed to, actively infected with, or recovered from COVID-19. Where available, HLA class I and class II types were obtained from metadata supplied by the sample provider rather than from assay-based typing. The repertoires were released in a freely available public database meant as a resource for research on the immune response to SARS-CoV-2. The samples were drawn from the first 160 participants of the ongoing ImmuneRACE study and from some 1,300 subjects provided by 6 global collaborators. Summary of the overall study and its limitations: The quantity of clinical and demographic metadata differed by source and by participant and was supplied without curation.

Worth noting for this clone: Its antigen is not yet known. Base-call qualities are not available, and no considerably larger clone is one nucleotide away.

The collaborating institutions used their own protocols to collect whole blood in K2EDTA tubes. Collaborator samples were shipped for TCRbeta analysis as frozen whole blood, isolated PBMCs, or DNA extracted from either sample type. TCRbeta CDR3 regions were amplified from genomic DNA by means of the immunoSEQ Assay, a bias-controlled multiplex PCR. On the authors' methods: Within the assay, amplification of reference gene primers was used to estimate how many nucleated cells each sample contained. To quantify the absolute abundance of each unique TCRbeta CDR3 rearrangement, sequence reads were collapsed and filtered. For each sample, productive Simpson clonality was calculated by taking the square root of Simpson's diversity index across productive rearrangements. What TCRdb holds here is the immuneACCESS table cut down to in-frame rearrangements. Part of the clones is not present; checked against another copy, under half of the missing clones reflect an unresolved V gene, and the others are unexplained. The V and J calls and clone size come from that table; D and trimming were worked out from the DNA. Counted in this sample were about 55,000 clones; about nine tenths of them appeared once. About 6% of the sample is in the top ten clones.

V is cut back by 0 bases and J by 16 bases, with 10 bases in the junction unmatched. The CDR3 holds 14 amino acids from the cysteine to the phenylalanine. The CDR3 DNA has 42 bases and is translated from base 1. The germline V gene supplies CDR1 SGHDT and CDR2 YYEEEE. The chain couples TRBV5-6 to TRBJ2-4, and 10 junction bases match TRBD1. The clonotype originates from a middle-aged man with acute or convalescent COVID-19. Sequencing used peripheral blood. This receptor carries the CDR3 CASSLEGGTGASYF. The DNA reads as follows: TGTGCCAGCAGCTTGGAGGGAGGGACAGGGGCCTCTTACTTC.